These 18 T cell receptor beta chains were all obtained from the same sample, sequenced in a study of cytomegalovirus exposure and HLA in healthy donors. PCR was performed using 60 Vbeta and 13 Jbeta primers. The protocol was immunoSEQ multiplex PCR, while the TCRdb copy is restricted to in-frame clones and leaves out a portion. The sample contains approximately 120,000 clones, less than 85% of which appear only once. The source material was PBMCs. The receptors were sampled from a man younger than 30 in good health and CMV-seropositive.

This clone was counted a single time. The rearrangement joins TRBV5-6 to TRBJ2-5, with unresolved D. The CDR3 runs to 14 residues. Trimming removed 7 bases from V and 1 base from J, with 14 bases in between. Per the germline V gene, CDR1 is SGHDT and CDR2 is YYEEEE. CDR3 nucleotide sequence: TGTGCCAGCTACGTGCAGGCTTCCCAAGAGACCCAGTACTTC. Its protein is CASYVQASQETQYF.

This rearrangement joins TRBV6-1 to TRBJ2-1; 7 bases are a match to TRBD1. The CDR3 contains 12 residues. The ends lost 4 bases at V and 7 bases at J; junction bases unmatched: 1. Per germline, CDR1 MNHNS and CDR2 SASEGT. Here the CDR3 DNA reads TGTGCCAGCAGTGCGACAGGGAATGAGCAGTTCTTC. Amino acid sequence: CASSATGNEQFF.

This clone appeared a single time. The CDR3 reads CASRQTGNGNTIYF. The CDR3 DNA is TGTGCCAGCAGGCAAACAGGGAATGGAAACACCATATATTTT. The V gene is TRBV2, the J gene TRBJ1-3, with D tentatively TRBD1 (6 bases). The CDR3 totals 14 residues. Trimming cost V 6 bases and J 3 bases, with 12 bases left between them. Germline assignment: CDR1 SNHLY and CDR2 FYNNEI.

This sequence joins TRBV4-2 and TRBJ2-3; 7 positions agree with TRBD2. Germline loops: CDR1 LGHNA, CDR2 YNFKEQ. V was clipped by 4 bases and J by 2 bases; unmatched bases: 3. The CDR3 spans 14 residues. The CDR3 nucleotides read TGTGCCAGCAGCCCTAGCGGCTACACAGATACGCAGTATTTT. Translating it yields CASSPSGYTDTQYF.

Of note for this clone: The sample carries other DNA sequences with the same CDR3. This chain joins TRBV4-1 and TRBJ1-3; TRBD1 might be the D (5 bases). The ends were cut back, 1 base at V and 4 bases at J, with 5 bases in the middle. Germline CDR1 reads MGHRA; CDR2 reads YSYEKL. The CDR3 is made up of 13 amino acids. CDR3 in amino acids: CASSQGTGNTIYF. CDR3 in DNA: TGCGCCAGCAGCCAAGGGACAGGAAACACCATATATTTT.

CDR3 residues: CASSQREQNNEQFF. CDR3 sequence (DNA): TGCGCCAGCAGCCAGCGGGAACAGAACAATGAGCAGTTCTTC. V gene TRBV4-1 combines with J gene TRBJ2-1, with D tentatively TRBD2 (6 bases). V was pared by 3 bases and J by 5 bases, with 11 bases between. Per the germline V gene, CDR1 is MGHRA and CDR2 is YSYEKL. The CDR3 is 14 amino acids.

Comments on this clone: At one end the junction does not follow the germline gene, possibly because of a read error. The chain couples TRBV5-1 to TRBJ2-3; the D gene is possibly TRBD2 (5 bases). The CDR3 runs to 18 residues. Germline lookup yields CDR1 SGHRS and CDR2 YFSETQ. CDR3 nucleotides: TGCGCCAGCAGCTTGGAGCTGAACCCGCACCCTAGCACAGATGCGCAGTATTTT. This codes for CASSLELNPHPSTDAQYF.

This sequence joins TRBV2 and TRBJ2-7; unclear D gene. The CDR3 length is 11 residues. V gave up 6 bases and J gave up 3 bases, with 6 bases separating them. Per the germline V gene, CDR1 is SNHLY and CDR2 is FYNNEI. The CDR3 is CASREFYEQYF. Written as DNA, the CDR3 is TGTGCCAGCAGAGAGTTCTACGAGCAGTACTTC.

The chain carries TRBV7-9 and TRBJ2-5; D is unresolved. Near its end, the DNA agrees better with TRBJ2-7, so the J call may be wrong. The CDR3 extends over 14 amino acids. Germline values: CDR1 SEHNR, CDR2 FQNEAQ (reference sequence). CDR3 sequence: CASSPTLAGHEQYF. The DNA for the CDR3 is TGTGCCAGCAGCCCAACTCTGGCCGGACACGAGCAGTACTTC.

The chain uses TRBV5-8 and TRBJ2-1; possible D gene TRBD1, 5 bases. Looked up from germline, CDR1 is SGHTS and CDR2 is YDEGEE. V lost 5 bases, J lost 8 bases, and 17 bases lay in between. The CDR3 extends over 14 amino acids. The CDR3 sequence: CASSIDQGRDEQFF. CDR3 bases: TGTGCCAGCAGTATTGACCAGGGTAGGGATGAGCAGTTCTTC.

The V gene is TRBV2, the J gene TRBJ1-5, with D perhaps TRBD1 (6 bases). This CDR3 contains 16 residues. Trimming cost V 6 bases and J 0 bases, with 15 bases left between them. CDR1 is SNHLY, CDR2 FYNNEI, per germline. The CDR3, as DNA: TGTGCCAGCAGCGACGAGGGGGTCTTTAGCAATCAGCCCCAGCATTTT. Amino acids: CASSDEGVFSNQPQHF.

The V call is TRBV11-2, the J call TRBJ2-5; 11 bases are a match to TRBD2. The germline gives CDR1 SGHAT, CDR2 FQNNGV. Trimming removed 0 bases from V and 0 bases from J; junction bases left unmatched: 6. CDR3 size: 18 residues. The CDR3 loop is CASSLEASGGMYQETQYF. In nucleotides, the CDR3 is TGTGCCAGCAGCTTAGAGGCTAGCGGGGGGATGTACCAAGAGACCCAGTACTTC.

The chain recombines TRBV6-5 with TRBJ1-2, with D tentatively TRBD1 (5 bases). This CDR3 is built from 14 residues. Germline CDR1 MNHEY, CDR2 SVGAGI. Trimming shortened V by 0 bases and J by 4 bases, and 9 bases separated the two germline ends. The DNA of the CDR3 is TGTGCCAGCAGTTACTCAGGGGAAGCCTATGGCTACACCTTC. Translation: CASSYSGEAYGYTF.

Here the CDR3 reads CASSRDRGPFYSSSYNEQFF. The CDR3 DNA reads as TGTGCCAGCAGTCGCGACAGGGGGCCTTTTTACTCCAGCTCCTACAATGAGCAGTTCTTC. V gene TRBV2 combines with J gene TRBJ2-1; 10 bases agree with TRBD1. Germline V lookup: CDR1 SNHLY, CDR2 FYNNEI. There are 20 residues in the CDR3. J was trimmed by 0 bases and V by 5 bases; bases with no gene match: 16.

Here the CDR3 reads CAISGQNGNSPLHF. As DNA, the CDR3 is TGTGCCATCAGCGGACAGAACGGGAATTCACCCCTCCACTTT. The chain recombines TRBV10-3 with TRBJ1-6; tentatively, D is TRBD1 (6 bases). Per the germline V gene, CDR1 is ENHRY and CDR2 is SYGVKD. CDR3 size: 14 residues. Trimming shortened V by 6 bases and J by 7 bases, and 13 bases separated the two germline ends.

The chain is built from TRBV19 and TRBJ1-2; weak D call: TRBD1 (6 bases). The CDR3 is 14 residues long. V was shortened by 8 bases and J by 5 bases, with 18 bases between the two germline ends. Germline assignment: CDR1 LNHDA and CDR2 SQIVND (reference sequence). CDR3 protein: CASSPRDKVYGYTF. In nucleotides, the CDR3 is TGTGCCAGTTCCCCACGGGACAAAGTTTATGGCTACACCTTC.

The rearrangement joins TRBV12-5 to TRBJ2-1; 9 bases are shared with TRBD2. The CDR3 runs to 17 residues. Trimming took 2 bases from V and 7 from J; bases not matched to a gene: 12. Looked up from germline, CDR1 is LGHNT and CDR2 is FRNRAP. The CDR3 DNA reads as TGTGCTAGTGGTTTGCCCGTAACGCGGGGGGGATTTAATGAGCAGTTCTTC. Protein product: CASGLPVTRGGFNEQFF.

This clone was seen a few times. In nucleotides, the CDR3 is TGTGCCAGTAGTGTACAGGGATGGGGGCGCGGCTACACCTTC. Protein sequence: CASSVQGWGRGYTF. The rearrangement links TRBV19 to TRBJ1-2, with D possibly being TRBD1 (6 bases). This CDR3 has 14 residues. Trimming shortened V by 5 bases and J by 8 bases, and 18 bases separated the two germline ends. Germline V lookup: CDR1 LNHDA, CDR2 SQIVND (reference sequence).